This TCR beta chain was captured by sequencing in a study of cytomegalovirus exposure and HLA in healthy donors. The primer mix had 60 Vbeta and 13 Jbeta primers. Sequencing was performed with immunoSEQ multiplex PCR; in TCRdb, only in-frame clones are kept and a portion is missing. The sample holds some 120,000 clones; roughly 68% are singletons and the top ten take roughly 4.1%. In this sample, this clone turned up once. This CDR3 has 19 amino acids. Sequencing was carried out using PBMCs. This TCR came from a woman between 45 and 60 years old in good health and CMV-seropositive. The V gene is TRBV21-1, the J gene TRBJ1-4; the table's D call of TRBD1 was not tested on the DNA. TRBV21-1 is a pseudogene segment. The CDR3 DNA is TGTGCCAGCAGCAAAAGGGACGGACAGGGGTGCTTACTTAATGAAAAACTGTTTTTT. Encoded protein: CASSKRDGQGCLLNEKLFF.